One sample yielded the 9 T cell receptor beta chains listed below, sequenced in a study of T cells in tuberculosis. Here immunoSEQ multiplex PCR was the method, and the copy in TCRdb shows in-frame clones only, minus some. Of about 58,000 clones in the sample, 88% are singletons; the top ten hold roughly 22%. After thawing and overnight rest, PBMC were stained with GMM-loaded CD1B tetramer, viability dye and anti-CD3 for sorting. The CD1B tetramers carried C32 glucose monomycolate purified from Rhodococcus equi. The sequencing sample was made of CD1b-GMM tetramer-negative cells sorted from PBMCs. These receptors all stem from an adult woman with latent tuberculosis.

The CDR3 region has the DNA TGTGCCTGGAGTGGCCTTGGATACAGGGTGCAATATGGCTACACCTTC. Its protein product is CAWSGLGYRVQYGYTF. This rearrangement joins TRBV30 to TRBJ1-2; D is possibly TRBD1 (6 bases). Germline CDR1 GTSNPN, CDR2 SVGIG (reference sequence). Trimming removed 1 base from V and 5 bases from J, with 20 bases in between. This CDR3 has 16 amino acids.

The chain combines TRBV21-1 with TRBJ2-3; TRBD2, the D gene given by the table, was not confirmed from the DNA. TRBV21-1 is shown as a pseudogene. This CDR3 has 18 residues. The CDR3 loop reads CASSIRLAGERSTDTQYF. CDR3 DNA: TGTGCCAGCAGCATCCGCCTAGCGGGAGAACGTAGCACAGATACGCAGTATTTT.

This clone was counted once. The chain joins TRBV30 to TRBJ1-4; D ambiguous. Trimming removed 6 bases at V and 7 bases at J, with 15 bases between. The CDR3 covers 13 residues. CDR1 and CDR2 (germline): GTSNPN, SVGIG (reference sequence). CDR3 nucleotides: TGTGCCTGCGCGGTGATGGGTATTGAAAAACTGTTTTTT. Protein sequence: CACAVMGIEKLFF.

In its sample, this clone was seen once. The chain has TRBV29-1 and TRBJ1-2, with a weak D call TRBD1 (6 bases). The CDR3 covers 15 residues. CDR1 is SQVTM and CDR2 is ANQGSEA in the germline V gene. Trimming removed 6 bases from V and 5 bases from J, with 22 bases in between. In DNA, the CDR3 is TGCAGCGTGAGGGGGGGGCAGGGCGATGGATATGGCTACACCTTC. Residues: CSVRGGQGDGYGYTF.

The rearrangement joins TRBV4-3 to TRBJ2-7; D perhaps matches TRBD2 (6 bases). The V end lost 1 base, the J end lost 4 bases, and 17 bases lay between the germline ends. The CDR3 is made up of 16 amino acids. Germline CDR1 is LGHNA and CDR2 is YSLEER. The CDR3 DNA is TGCGCCAGCAGCCAAGGACAGCCGACGGGGGAGTACGAGCAGTACTTC. Protein: CASSQGQPTGEYEQYF.

The DNA for the CDR3 is TGTGCCAGCAGCTTAGACCTAGCGGGAGGGGGGACCCAGTACTTC. It specifies CASSLDLAGGGTQYF. The J gene is TRBJ2-5, the V gene TRBV7-2, with 12 bases lining up with TRBD2. The germline gives CDR1 SGHTA, CDR2 FQGNSA. The V segment lost 1 base and the J segment 7 bases; nucleotides outside the gene matches: 4. The CDR3 is 15 residues long.

The chain is built from TRBV5-1 and TRBJ2-3; the D gene is possibly TRBD2 (7 bases). CDR1 and CDR2 from the germline V gene are SGHRS and YFSETQ. CDR3 length: 16 residues. The ends were cut back, 0 bases at V and 4 bases at J, with 15 bases in the middle. The CDR3 region has the DNA TGCGCCAGCAGCTTGGATCGGGGGGCGGTCGCAGATACGCAGTATTTT. It encodes CASSLDRGAVADTQYF.

The chain carries TRBV28 and TRBJ2-1; D uncertain. The CDR3 runs 15 residues. Germline CDR1 MDHEN, CDR2 SYDVKM. V was trimmed by 4 bases and J by 0 bases, leaving 10 bases between them. This CDR3 reads CASSSLFSSYNEQFF. For the CDR3, the DNA is TGTGCCAGCAGTTCCTTGTTTAGCTCCTACAATGAGCAGTTCTTC.

This chain connects TRBV28 to TRBJ2-7, with D maybe TRBD2 (6 bases). Germline V gene lookup returns CDR1 MDHEN and CDR2 SYDVKM. The length of the CDR3 is 13 residues. V lost 5 bases and J lost 6, with 14 bases in between. The CDR3 reads CASSRGLVIEQYF. The CDR3 bases are TGTGCCAGCAGTCGGGGGTTAGTCATCGAGCAGTACTTC.